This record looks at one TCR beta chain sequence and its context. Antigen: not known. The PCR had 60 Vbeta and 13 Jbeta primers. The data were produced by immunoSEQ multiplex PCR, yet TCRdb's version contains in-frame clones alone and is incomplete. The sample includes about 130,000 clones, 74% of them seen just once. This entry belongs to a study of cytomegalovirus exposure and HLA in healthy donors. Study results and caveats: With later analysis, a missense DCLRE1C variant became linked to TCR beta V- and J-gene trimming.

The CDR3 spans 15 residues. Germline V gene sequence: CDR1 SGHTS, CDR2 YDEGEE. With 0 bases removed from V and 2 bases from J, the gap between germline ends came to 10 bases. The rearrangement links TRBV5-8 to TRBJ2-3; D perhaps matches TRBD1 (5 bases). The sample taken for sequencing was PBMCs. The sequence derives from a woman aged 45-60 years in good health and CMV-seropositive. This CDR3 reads CASSLGQGNTDTQYF. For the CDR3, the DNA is TGTGCCAGCAGCTTGGGGCAGGGTAACACAGATACGCAGTATTTT.